This T cell receptor beta chain was identified in a study of identical twins' blood T cells. Points from the study as a whole: Each donor's most abundant TCRbeta clonotypes shared more CDR3 sequences with her twin than unrelated donors.

Three pairs of healthy female monozygous twins were the donors. The CDR3 runs 17 residues. The V gene's germline CDR1 is SNHLY and CDR2 FYNNEI. V lost 6 bases and J lost 5, with 23 bases in between. Turning to this clonotype: As yet, its antigen is unknown.

Per the study methods: Clonotypes per individual ranged from about 85,000 to nearly 550,000. MiXCR was run by TCRdb on the 5' RACE reads, yielding one entry per CDR3 protein. For this entry, the V and J calls and clone size follow TCRdb and not the study's own pipeline. The sample consists of fewer than 450,000 distinct CDR3 sequences, over 25% of them appearing once. The source is a woman aged 18-49 years in good health. Sequences were obtained from PBMCs. The chain uses TRBV2 and TRBJ1-5, with D hard to call. The chain's CDR3 is CASSPGRLSKLDQPQHF. The CDR3 DNA follows: TGTGCCAGCAGCCCCGGAAGACTATCTAAGCTTGATCAGCCCCAGCATTTT.